The entry below gives a single TCR beta chain sequence along with its context. Its antigen is unknown. The primer mix had 60 Vbeta and 13 Jbeta primers. Repertoires were generated with immunoSEQ multiplex PCR, while TCRdb's copy carries only in-frame clones and drops some. There are about 170,000 clones in the sample; 80% occur only once, and 6% to 7.5% lies in the top ten. From germline, CDR1 is PRHDT and CDR2 FYEKMQ (reference sequence). J lost 5 bases, V lost 8 bases, and 9 bases had no gene match. This CDR3 has 13 amino acids. The data are from a study of cytomegalovirus exposure and HLA in healthy donors. Study-level findings and limits: Later, TCR association rates were found to vary by HLA locus, highest for DRB1 and lowest for HLA-C.

The TCR sequence derives from a man aged 25 to 45 in good health and CMV-seropositive. Material for sequencing was PBMCs. J is TRBJ2-7 and V is TRBV13; 7 bases match TRBD2. The CDR3 is CASLRGGRNEQYF. CDR3 in DNA: TGTGCCAGCTTACGCGGGGGAAGAAACGAGCAGTACTTC.